This T cell receptor beta chain was captured by sequencing in a study of blood T cell repertoires in COVID-19. Whole-study context: There were acute and convalescent COVID-19 samples, and they came from the United States, Italy and Spain. PBMCs, B-cell-depleted T cells, or T cells provided the cDNA or gDNA that made up the material.

In its sample, this clone was seen once. As handled by the study authors: Cell counts per sample came from amplifying reference gene primers. Method: immunoSEQ multiplex PCR; TCRdb's copy keeps in-frame clones and lacks some. D and trimming come from the DNA, and the V and J calls and clone size come from that table. The sample lists a few hundred thousand clones, 89% occurring once. CDR3 length: 13 amino acids. Trimming cost V 6 bases and J 6 bases, with 13 bases left between them. Germline V lookup: CDR1 SGHTA, CDR2 FQGNSA. The source material was peripheral blood. This sequence joins TRBV7-2 and TRBJ2-3; D might be TRBD2 (6 bases). This receptor was identified in a woman in her thirties or forties who had recovered from COVID-19. The CDR3 sequence: CASSRDFPDTQYF. The CDR3 DNA is TGTGCCAGCAGTCGGGACTTCCCCGATACGCAGTATTTT. Using reference TRBV7-2 and TRBJ2-3 for the parts outside the CDR3, the full variable domain is GAGVSQSPSNKVTEKGKDVELRCDPISGHTALYWYRQSLGQGLEFLIYFQGNSAPDKSGLPSDRFSAERTGGSVSTLTIQRTQQEDSAVYLCASSRDFPDTQYFGPGTRLTVL.